This T cell receptor beta chain was sequenced for a study of type 1 regulatory T cells (dated by TCRdb to about 2021). Regarding the study in general: An in vitro protocol by which a Tr1-enriched, alloantigen-specific CD4 T cell product named T-allo10 was generated was characterized in the study. Patients with hematological malignancies who were receiving allogeneic hematopoietic stem cell transplantation were the group in which T-allo10 was being clinically evaluated. On the study overall, not on this receptor specifically: Tr1 cells showed a more restricted TCR repertoire than non-Tr1 cells, which the study interpreted as alloantigen-induced clonal expansion.

Comments on this clonotype: The antigen this receptor binds is unknown. No much larger clone is present one base from it, and per-base qualities are unavailable.

The run used an Illumina MiSeq. The public reads were quality trimmed at Q25 with fastp and then assembled into clones with MiXCR by TCRdb, keeping productive beta chains. Rows are combined by CDR3 protein, so each entry shows the most common genes and DNA. For this sample there are more than 60,000 distinct CDR3 sequences; roughly two thirds appear just once. Clones ranked in the top ten supply less than 2% of the sample. Inclusive of the bounding cysteine and phenylalanine, the CDR3 is 13 residues long. The only DNA kept is the CDR3, 39 bases in frame from the first base. CDR1 and CDR2 are drawn from the germline V gene: MNHEY, SVGAGI. Here V drops 11 bases and J drops 0 bases, and the junction holds 5 bases not matched to any gene.

Sequenced material: cultured non-Tr1 T cells, either the whole culture or a sorted T cell fraction (not recorded which). The cell subset or site tag for this specimen amounts to: non-Tr1 population from the T-allo10 product. Recombination connected TRBV6-5 to TRBJ1-2, with 8 middle bases fitting TRBD1. This TCR was sampled from a human donor in good health. The nucleotide sequence is given as TGTGCCTCTCACAGGGGGACTAACTATGGCTACACCTTC. This translates into CASHRGTNYGYTF.